This T cell receptor (beta chain) was sequenced in a study of cytomegalovirus exposure and HLA in healthy donors. Study-wide context: Most donors, 70% to 85% of 398 genotyped, fell in the Caucasian-associated ancestry cluster.

Amplification used 60 Vbeta primers and 13 Jbeta primers. The repertoire was sequenced with immunoSEQ multiplex PCR; TCRdb's copy has only in-frame clones and lacks some. The table shows over 30,000 clones, with around 84% occurring only once. Notes on this clone: Antigen unknown.

Germline loops: CDR1 MNHNS, CDR2 SASEGT. The CDR3 consists of 13 residues. V lost 4 bases and J 4 bases, leaving 11 bases between the germline ends. Study-wide points: Equally common other TCR beta chains were less clonally expanded than HLA-associated ones, a later analysis found. Compared with the roughly 700-donor mean, an Asian-associated ancestry cluster reportedly had fewer N-insertions, according to a later analysis.

The source material was PBMCs. The rearrangement uses TRBV6-1 and TRBJ2-7; unclear D gene. The TCR comes from a woman between 18 and 29 years old in good health and CMV-seronegative. This CDR3 reads CASSGGVPYEQYF. CDR3 sequence (DNA): TGTGCCAGCAGTGGAGGTGTTCCATACGAGCAGTACTTC.